One and the same sample provided the 6 T cell receptor beta chains below, sequenced in a study of low-dose radiotherapy and immunotherapy resistance in tumors. Time point: after trial treatment. As for treatment: LDRT plus nivolumab, ipilimumab, low-dose cyclophosphamide and aspirin (RACIN trial). First-strand cDNA used TRAV- and TRBV-specific primers, covering alpha and beta chains. TCRs underwent 20 PCR cycles of amplification with a constant-region primer and V-primer adapter. One entry per CDR3 protein results from TCRdb running MiXCR on the reads. The sample shows 100,000 or so distinct CDR3 sequences, roughly 20% of them seen only once. The material sequenced was PBMCs, taken after low-dose radiotherapy plus immunotherapy. The receptors stem from a male donor with prostate cancer.

The CDR3 spells CASSRNRGPYEQYF. CDR3 in DNA: TGCGCCAGCAGCCGAAACAGGGGCCCCTACGAGCAGTACTTC. The chain combines TRBV5-1 with TRBJ2-7, with 7 bases fitting TRBD1. V gave up 4 bases and J gave up 2 bases; unmatched junction bases: 6. CDR3 size: 14 residues. Germline CDR1 reads SGHRS; CDR2 reads YFSETQ.

V and J are TRBV6-6 and TRBJ1-5, with unresolved D. Per germline, CDR1 MNHNY and CDR2 SVGAGI (reference sequence). The CDR3 totals 14 residues. V lost 7 bases, J lost 6 bases, and 16 bases lay in between. CDR3 sequence reads: CASNDFPKIQPQHF. In DNA form, the CDR3 reads TGTGCCAGCAATGATTTCCCGAAGATTCAGCCCCAGCATTTT.

This clonotype occurred many times. This chain connects TRBV5-1 to TRBJ1-2; D unclear. The CDR3 consists of 12 residues. In germline, CDR1 is SGHRS, CDR2 YFSETQ. Trimming left V 4 bases short and J 4 bases short, with 8 bases between. The CDR3 reads CASSAGSYGYTF. In DNA form, the CDR3 reads TGCGCCAGCAGCGCCGGGAGCTATGGCTACACCTTC.

Only one count was recorded for this clonotype. The chain has TRBV7-2 and TRBJ2-2, with 7 bases identical to TRBD2. This CDR3 is 16 amino acids long. Germline V lookup: CDR1 SGHTA, CDR2 FQGNSA. This CDR3 is CASHTAGTTYGGELFF. The CDR3 DNA reads TGTGCGAGCCACACGGCCGGGACTACCTACGGCGGGGAGCTGTTTTTT. Variable domain in full (rest from reference TRBV7-2 and TRBJ2-2): GAGVSQSPSNKVTEKGKDVELRCDPISGHTALYWYRQSLGQGLEFLIYFQGNSAPDKSGLPSDRFSAERTGGSVSTLTIQRTQQEDSAVYLCASHTAGTTYGGELFFGEGSRLTVL.

Ten or more counts support this clonotype. The rearrangement uses TRBV28 and TRBJ2-3, with D perhaps TRBD1 or TRBD2 (6 bases each). The CDR3 has 14 residues. Trimming took 5 bases from V and 2 from J, leaving 11 bases between them. Germline V gene lookup returns CDR1 MDHEN and CDR2 SYDVKM. The CDR3 spells CASSQPGATDTQYF. The CDR3 region has the DNA TGTGCCAGCAGTCAACCGGGGGCCACAGATACGCAGTATTTT.

This clonotype was counted at least ten times. V gene TRBV12-3 or TRBV12-4 combines with J gene TRBJ1-2; TRBD1 aligns across 8 bases. Unmatched junction bases numbered 7, after V lost 2 bases and J lost 8 bases. The length of the CDR3 is 14 residues. The CDR3 protein is CASSLFDRGAGYTF. The CDR3, as DNA: TGTGCCAGCAGTTTATTCGACAGGGGCGCCGGCTACACCTTC.